A single sample gave rise to the 25 T cell receptor beta chains below, sequenced in a study of T cell changes during pregnancy in multiple sclerosis. Sequenced by immunoSEQ multiplex PCR; TCRdb stores in-frame clones only, minus some. The sample includes 50,000 or so clones, roughly 92% of them seen just once. Sequencing was performed on CD4+ T cells from peripheral blood mononuclear cells, taken in the third trimester of pregnancy. The receptors stem from a female donor with multiple sclerosis, enrolled in a pregnancy study.

This clone showed up just once. The chain combines TRBV19 with TRBJ2-3, with 9 bases that match TRBD2. Losses at the gene ends were 8 bases for V and 5 bases for J; bases not matched to a gene: 2. CDR1 is LNHDA and CDR2 is SQIVND in the germline V gene (reference sequence). The CDR3 is made up of 12 amino acids. CDR3 loop: CASGAGGDTQYF. Here the CDR3 DNA reads TGTGCCAGTGGAGCGGGGGGAGATACGCAGTATTTT. The full variable domain, rest sourced from reference TRBV19 and TRBJ2-3, is DGGITQSPKYLFRKEGQNVTLSCEQNLNHDAMYWYRQDPGQGLRLIYYSQIVNDFQKGDIAEGYSVSREKKESFPLTVTSAQKNPTAFYLCASGAGGDTQYFGPGTRLTVL.

The rearrangement links TRBV7-6 to TRBJ2-7; TRBD1 aligns across 11 bases. This CDR3 contains 14 residues. V dropped 5 bases and J dropped 6; count of bases not matched to a gene: 6. Germline-derived CDR1 and CDR2 are SGHVS and FNYEAQ. The CDR3 nucleotides read TGTGCCAGCAGCCCCGCGGACAGGGGGCCCGAGCAGTACTTC. It yields the protein CASSPADRGPEQYF.

This clone was recorded a few times. The V and J genes are TRBV4-3 and TRBJ2-7; no firm D call. The CDR3 has 13 residues. CDR1 and CDR2 (germline): LGHNA, YSLEER. Deletions cut 0 bases from V and 2 bases from J, with 5 bases between. CDR3 in DNA: TGCGCCAGCAGCCAAGATACGGCCTACGAGCAGTACTTC. This gives the protein CASSQDTAYEQYF.

The chain carries TRBV19 and TRBJ1-5; 7 bases line up with TRBD1. With V trimmed by 6 bases and J by 5 bases, 7 bases remained unmatched. The germline V gene has CDR1 LNHDA and CDR2 SQIVND (reference sequence). The CDR3 has 14 residues. CDR3 protein: CASRRQGSDQPQHF. CDR3 DNA: TGTGCCAGTAGGAGACAGGGATCAGATCAGCCCCAGCATTTT.

The J gene is TRBJ2-1, the V gene TRBV9, with D maybe TRBD2 (7 bases). Germline CDR1 and CDR2: SGDLS and YYNGEE. V was pared by 0 bases and J by 4 bases, with 14 bases between. This CDR3 spans 16 amino acids. CDR3 sequence: CASSVGAGGLYNEQFF. CDR3 bases: TGTGCCAGCAGCGTAGGGGCCGGGGGGCTATACAATGAGCAGTTCTTC.

This clone was seen a single time. J is TRBJ2-4 and V is TRBV19, with 7 nucleotides matching TRBD1. CDR1 and CDR2 (germline): LNHDA, SQIVND (reference sequence). V lost 5 bases to trimming and J lost 0 bases; unmatched junction nucleotides: 4. CDR3 length: 15 amino acids. Here the CDR3 reads CASSDRAGAKNIQYF. For the CDR3, the DNA is TGTGCCAGTAGTGACAGGGCGGGAGCCAAAAACATTCAGTACTTC. Full variable domain (remainder filled in from reference TRBV19 and TRBJ2-4): DGGITQSPKYLFRKEGQNVTLSCEQNLNHDAMYWYRQDPGQGLRLIYYSQIVNDFQKGDIAEGYSVSREKKESFPLTVTSAQKNPTAFYLCASSDRAGAKNIQYFGAGTRLSVL.

This clone has just a few counts. This chain connects TRBV6-4 to TRBJ1-6; tentative D call: TRBD1 (6 bases). Germline loops: CDR1 MRHNA, CDR2 SNTAGT. The CDR3 totals 13 residues. V lost 6 bases, J lost 6 bases, and 9 bases lay in between. DNA for the CDR3: TGTGCCAGCAGCCGGGACATTAATTCACCCCTCCACTTT. It encodes CASSRDINSPLHF.

A few counts support this clone. The chain joins TRBV7-8 to TRBJ1-2; 8 bases align to TRBD1. The germline V gene encodes CDR1 SGHVS and CDR2 FQNEAQ. The CDR3 length is 18 residues. V was clipped by 1 base and J by 1 base; unmatched bases: 11. DNA for the CDR3: TGTGCCAGCAGCTTAGACCAAAGGACAGGGACGAGTAACTATGGCTACACCTTC. Translating gives CASSLDQRTGTSNYGYTF. Filled out from reference TRBV7-8 and TRBJ1-2, the complete variable domain reads GAGVSQSPRYKVAKRGQDVALRCDPISGHVSLFWYQQALGQGPEFLTYFQNEAQLDKSGLPSDRFFAERPEGSVSTLKIQRTQQEDSAVYLCASSLDQRTGTSNYGYTFGSGTRLTVV.

The V call is TRBV5-4, the J call TRBJ2-6, with D perhaps matching TRBD1 (5 bases). CDR1 is SGHNT, CDR2 YYREEE, per germline (reference sequence). Deletions cut 0 bases from V and 4 bases from J, with 11 bases between. This CDR3 is built from 16 residues. CDR3 bases: TGTGCCAGCAGCTTGGGGGCAGGGCCGGGGGCCAACGTCCTGACTTTC. Translated, it gives CASSLGAGPGANVLTF.

The chain uses TRBV19 and TRBJ1-1; 10 bases line up with TRBD1. The V gene end was trimmed by 4 bases and the J gene end by 3 bases; junction bases not matched to a gene: 8. The germline CDR1 and CDR2 sequences are LNHDA and SQIVND (reference sequence). This CDR3 is built from 16 residues. The CDR3 region is CASSTGTGAGYTEAFF. In DNA form, the CDR3 reads TGTGCCAGTAGTACCGGGACAGGGGCGGGGTACACTGAAGCTTTCTTT.

The chain links TRBV9 to TRBJ2-2, with no clear D. In germline, CDR1 is SGDLS, CDR2 YYNGEE. The CDR3 is 14 amino acids. The V end lost 2 bases, the J end lost 3 bases, and 8 bases lay between the germline ends. CDR3 sequence reads: CASSVPTHTGELFF. The CDR3 nucleotides are TGTGCCAGCAGCGTCCCGACTCACACCGGGGAGCTGTTTTTT.

This chain links TRBV5-1 with TRBJ1-2, with a possible D match to TRBD1 (5 bases). The germline CDR1 and CDR2 sequences are SGHRS and YFSETQ. Between the trimmed V and J ends, which lost 0 bases and 8 bases, there was a span of 20 bases. The CDR3 contains 16 residues. CDR3: CASSLVGGTIVLGYTF. Here the CDR3 DNA reads TGCGCCAGCAGCTTGGTCGGGGGAACCATTGTCCTAGGCTACACCTTC.

The chain carries TRBV19 and TRBJ2-1, with 12 bases aligning to TRBD1. This CDR3 region has 17 residues. V lost 5 bases, J lost 9 bases, and 14 bases stayed unmatched. Germline lookup yields CDR1 LNHDA and CDR2 SQIVND (reference sequence). CDR3 protein: CASSDRSGTGGLSEQFF. The CDR3 DNA reads as TGTGCCAGTAGTGACCGATCCGGGACAGGGGGCCTTAGTGAGCAGTTCTTC.

This chain links TRBV4-3 with TRBJ1-1, with D possibly being TRBD1 (5 bases). Trimming cost V 4 bases and J 0 bases, with 18 bases left between them. This CDR3 has 17 amino acids. Germline assignment: CDR1 LGHNA and CDR2 YSLEER. The CDR3 loop is CASSRSYGETVNTEAFF. In DNA form, the CDR3 reads TGCGCCAGCAGCCGGTCGTATGGAGAGACAGTGAACACTGAAGCTTTCTTT.

This chain joins TRBV21-1 and TRBJ1-5; the DNA was not compared with TRBD1, the D call given in the table. TRBV21-1 is flagged as a pseudogene. CDR3 length: 14 amino acids. The CDR3 nucleotides are TGTGCCAGCAGCCAGGGACAGGGCGACCAGCCCCAGCATTTT. Translation: CASSQGQGDQPQHF.

J is TRBJ1-2 and V is TRBV5-5; no definite D call. The CDR3 length is 16 residues. Germline CDR1 and CDR2: SGHKS and YYEKEE (reference sequence). The ends were cut back, 0 bases at V and 0 bases at J, with 12 bases in the middle. For the CDR3, the DNA is TGTGCCAGCAGCTTGGTAGTAGCCAGTTCTAACTATGGCTACACCTTC. This encodes CASSLVVASSNYGYTF.

The chain recombines TRBV4-3 with TRBJ1-2, with TRBD1 identical over 7 bases. The germline gives CDR1 LGHNA, CDR2 YSLEER. The CDR3 consists of 19 residues. V lost 3 bases to trimming and J lost 6 bases; unmatched junction nucleotides: 22. CDR3 nucleotide sequence: TGCGCCAGCAGCCATCCCCCAGGACAGGCCATACGTCCCCTCAATGGCTACACCTTC. Protein product: CASSHPPGQAIRPLNGYTF.

The V call is TRBV23-1, the J call TRBJ1-1; no reliable D call. TRBV23-1 is placed among ORFs of uncertain function. The CDR3 runs to 10 residues. The V gene lost 1 base and the J gene lost 11 bases, with 5 bases spanning the gap. DNA of the CDR3: TGCGCCAGCAGTCAATTCATGGCTTTCTTT. It is translated as CASSQFMAFF.

The V call is TRBV11-1, the J call TRBJ1-6; no reliable D call. This CDR3 region has 15 residues. Trimming removed 5 bases from V and 12 bases from J, with 20 bases in between. Germline values: CDR1 SGHAT, CDR2 FQDESV (reference sequence). This CDR3 is CASSQARASSVPLHF. CDR3 nucleotides: TGTGCCAGCAGCCAAGCGCGGGCTTCGAGTGTACCCCTCCACTTT.

This rearrangement joins TRBV7-2 to TRBJ2-1; 7 nucleotides agree with TRBD2. The CDR3 loop spans 16 amino acids. Germline assignment: CDR1 SGHTA and CDR2 FQGNSA. Trimming removed 0 bases from V and 4 bases from J; junction bases left unmatched: 6. CDR3 in amino acids: CASSLAMGGTYNEQFF. Here the CDR3 DNA reads TGTGCCAGCAGCTTAGCGATGGGGGGGACGTACAATGAGCAGTTCTTC.

The V call is TRBV5-1, the J call TRBJ2-1, with 7 positions matching TRBD2. The CDR3 consists of 16 residues. The V gene end was trimmed by 2 bases and the J gene end by 3 bases; junction bases not matched to a gene: 8. CDR1 SGHRS and CDR2 YFSETQ come from the germline V gene. The CDR3 bases are TGCGCCAGCAGCTTCGAGGCGGGGGTAGACTACAATGAGCAGTTCTTC. Its protein is CASSFEAGVDYNEQFF.

In this sample, this clone turned up a few times. This chain uses TRBV19 with TRBJ2-6; D is possibly TRBD2 (5 bases). Germline V gene data show CDR1 as LNHDA and CDR2 as SQIVND (reference sequence). V dropped 7 bases and J dropped 4 bases, with 17 bases sitting between them. The CDR3 has 16 residues. The CDR3 DNA reads TGTGCCAGTACCTCGGGGATCGGGTGGGGGGCCAACGTCCTGACTTTC. This sequence encodes CASTSGIGWGANVLTF.

The chain has TRBV19 and TRBJ2-7, with D unclear. This CDR3 contains 11 residues. The ends were cut back, 1 base at V and 5 bases at J, with 3 bases in the middle. Germline loops: CDR1 LNHDA, CDR2 SQIVND (reference sequence). The CDR3 DNA reads TGTGCCAGTAGTATAGGGCACGAGCAGTACTTC. Protein sequence: CASSIGHEQYF.

V and J are TRBV2 and TRBJ1-1; TRBD1 might be the D (6 bases). CDR3 length: 16 amino acids. Germline V gene lookup returns CDR1 SNHLY and CDR2 FYNNEI. The V and J ends lost 5 bases and 1 base respectively, with 17 bases between them. CDR3 nucleotide sequence: TGTGCCAGCAGTCAACATTCAGGGGCGGGGAACACTGAAGCTTTCTTT. This translates into CASSQHSGAGNTEAFF.

This sequence joins TRBV6-5 and TRBJ2-7, with D unclear. From germline, CDR1 is MNHEY and CDR2 SVGAGI. The CDR3 sequence is 13 residues long. Trimming removed 3 bases from V and 2 bases from J, with 8 bases in between. CDR3 region: CASSYPGTYEQYF. CDR3 DNA: TGTGCCAGCAGTTATCCAGGAACCTACGAGCAGTACTTC.